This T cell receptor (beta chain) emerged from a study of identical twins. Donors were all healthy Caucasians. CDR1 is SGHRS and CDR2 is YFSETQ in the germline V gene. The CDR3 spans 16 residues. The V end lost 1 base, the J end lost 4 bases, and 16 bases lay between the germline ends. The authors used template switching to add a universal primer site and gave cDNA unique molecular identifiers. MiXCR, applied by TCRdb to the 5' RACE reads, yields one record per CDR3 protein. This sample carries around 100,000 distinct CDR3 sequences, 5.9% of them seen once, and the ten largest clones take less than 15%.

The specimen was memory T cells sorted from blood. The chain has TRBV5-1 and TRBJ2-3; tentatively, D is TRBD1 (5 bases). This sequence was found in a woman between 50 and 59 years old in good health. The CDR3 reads CASSLTSSGPSDTQYF. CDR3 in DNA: TGCGCCAGCAGCTTGACAAGTTCAGGGCCCTCAGATACGCAGTATTTT.